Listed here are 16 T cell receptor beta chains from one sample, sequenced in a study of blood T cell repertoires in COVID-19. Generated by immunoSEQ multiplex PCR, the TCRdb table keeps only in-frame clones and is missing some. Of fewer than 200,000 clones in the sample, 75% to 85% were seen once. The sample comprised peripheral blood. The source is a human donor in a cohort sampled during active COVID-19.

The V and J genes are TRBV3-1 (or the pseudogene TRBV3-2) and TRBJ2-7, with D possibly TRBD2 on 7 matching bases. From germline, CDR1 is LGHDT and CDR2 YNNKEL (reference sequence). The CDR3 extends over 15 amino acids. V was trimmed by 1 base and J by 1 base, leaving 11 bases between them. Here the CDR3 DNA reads TGTGCCAGCAGCCAAGGTAGGGGGGGATCCTACGAGCAGTACTTC. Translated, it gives CASSQGRGGSYEQYF.

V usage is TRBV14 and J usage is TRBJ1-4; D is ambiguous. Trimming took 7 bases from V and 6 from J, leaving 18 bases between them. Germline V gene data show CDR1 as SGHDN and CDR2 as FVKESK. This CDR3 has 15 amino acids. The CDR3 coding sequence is TGTGCCAGCATTCCTTACCGGGGATTTGATGAAAAACTGTTTTTT. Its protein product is CASIPYRGFDEKLFF.

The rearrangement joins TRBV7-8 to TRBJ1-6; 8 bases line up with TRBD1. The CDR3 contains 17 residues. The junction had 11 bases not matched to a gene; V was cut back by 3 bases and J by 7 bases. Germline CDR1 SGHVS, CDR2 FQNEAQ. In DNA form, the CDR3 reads TGTGCCAGCAGCTTCATCAGGGGGCGGGGGAGGAATTCACCCCTCCACTTT. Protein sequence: CASSFIRGRGRNSPLHF.

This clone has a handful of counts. As DNA, the CDR3 is TGTGCCAGCAGGGGACAGGGGGCGCCCGGGGAGCTGTTTTTT. Translated, it gives CASRGQGAPGELFF. The gene calls are TRBV3-1 (or the pseudogene TRBV3-2) and TRBJ2-2; 12 bases line up with TRBD1. This CDR3 is built from 14 residues. With V trimmed by 6 bases and J by 6 bases, 2 bases remained unmatched. The germline V gene has CDR1 LGHDT and CDR2 YNNKEL (reference sequence).

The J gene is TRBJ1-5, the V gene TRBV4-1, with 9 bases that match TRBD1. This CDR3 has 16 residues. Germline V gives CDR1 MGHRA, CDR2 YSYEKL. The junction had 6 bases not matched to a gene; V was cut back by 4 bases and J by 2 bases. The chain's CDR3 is CASSLQQGARNQPQHF. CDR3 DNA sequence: TGCGCCAGCAGCCTACAACAGGGGGCGCGCAATCAGCCCCAGCATTTT.

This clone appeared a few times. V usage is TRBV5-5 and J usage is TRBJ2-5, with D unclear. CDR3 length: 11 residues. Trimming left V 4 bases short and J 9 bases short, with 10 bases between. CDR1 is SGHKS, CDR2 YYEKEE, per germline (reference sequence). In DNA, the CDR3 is TGTGCCAGCAGCCCCGACTGGGCCCAGTACTTC. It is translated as CASSPDWAQYF.

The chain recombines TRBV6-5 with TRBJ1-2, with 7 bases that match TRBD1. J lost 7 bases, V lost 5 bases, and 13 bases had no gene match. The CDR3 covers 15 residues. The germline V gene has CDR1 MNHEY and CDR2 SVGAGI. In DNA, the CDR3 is TGTGCCAGCAGTCCTTTCCTAGAGGGGGCTAGTGGCTACACCTTC. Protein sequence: CASSPFLEGASGYTF.

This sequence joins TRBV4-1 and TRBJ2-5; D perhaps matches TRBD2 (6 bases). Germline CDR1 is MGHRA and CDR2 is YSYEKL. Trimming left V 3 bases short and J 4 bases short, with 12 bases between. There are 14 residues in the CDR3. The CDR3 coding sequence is TGCGCCAGCAGCCAGACCGGGACTTCAGAGACCCAGTACTTC. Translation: CASSQTGTSETQYF.

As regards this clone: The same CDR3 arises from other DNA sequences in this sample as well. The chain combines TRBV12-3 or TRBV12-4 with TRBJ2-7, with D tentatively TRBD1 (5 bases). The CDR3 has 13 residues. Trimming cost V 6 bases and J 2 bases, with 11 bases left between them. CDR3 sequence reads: CASRLGQTYEQYF. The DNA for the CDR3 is TGTGCCAGCAGACTGGGGCAGACCTACGAGCAGTACTTC.

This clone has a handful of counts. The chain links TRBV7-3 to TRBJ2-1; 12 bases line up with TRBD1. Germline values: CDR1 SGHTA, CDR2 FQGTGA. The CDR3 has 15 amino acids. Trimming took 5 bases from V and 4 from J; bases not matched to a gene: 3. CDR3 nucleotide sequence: TGTGCCAGCAGCGAGGGACAGGGGGCTTACAATGAGCAGTTCTTC. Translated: CASSEGQGAYNEQFF.

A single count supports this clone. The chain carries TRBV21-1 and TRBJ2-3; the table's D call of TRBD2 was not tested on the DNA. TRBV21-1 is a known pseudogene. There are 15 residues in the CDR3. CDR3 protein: CASSSRGTSTDTQYF. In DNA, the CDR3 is TGTGCCAGCTCCTCCCGGGGTACTAGCACAGATACGCAGTATTTT.

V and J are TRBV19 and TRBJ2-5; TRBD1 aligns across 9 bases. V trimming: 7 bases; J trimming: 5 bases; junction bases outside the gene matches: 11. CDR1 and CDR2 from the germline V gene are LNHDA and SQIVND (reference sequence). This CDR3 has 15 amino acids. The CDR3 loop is CASKGGTGIGETQYF. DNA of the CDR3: TGTGCCAGTAAAGGGGGGACAGGGATCGGGGAGACCCAGTACTTC.

The CDR3 sequence: CASRFSGVQETQYF. Here the CDR3 DNA reads TGTGCAAGTCGCTTTAGCGGGGTCCAAGAGACCCAGTACTTC. The chain couples TRBV12-2 to TRBJ2-5; the table calls TRBD2, which could not be checked here. TRBV12-2 constitutes a pseudogene. The length of the CDR3 is 14 residues.

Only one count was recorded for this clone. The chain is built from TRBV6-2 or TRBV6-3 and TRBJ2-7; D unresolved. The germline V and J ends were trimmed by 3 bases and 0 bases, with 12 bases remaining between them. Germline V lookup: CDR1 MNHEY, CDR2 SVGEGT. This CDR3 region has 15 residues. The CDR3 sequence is CASSYVPAYSYEQYF. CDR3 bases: TGTGCCAGCAGTTATGTCCCCGCCTACTCCTACGAGCAGTACTTC.

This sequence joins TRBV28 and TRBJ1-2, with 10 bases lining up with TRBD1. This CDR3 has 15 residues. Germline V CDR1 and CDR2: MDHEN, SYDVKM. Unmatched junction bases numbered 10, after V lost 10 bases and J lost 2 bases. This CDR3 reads CATPGTGERNYGYTF. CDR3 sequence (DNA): TGTGCCACGCCCGGGACAGGGGAGAGAAACTATGGCTACACCTTC.

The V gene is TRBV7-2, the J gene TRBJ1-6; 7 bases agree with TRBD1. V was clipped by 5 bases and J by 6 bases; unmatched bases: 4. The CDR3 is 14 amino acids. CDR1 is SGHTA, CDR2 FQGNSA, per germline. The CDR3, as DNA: TGTGCCAGCAGCCCCGGGACAGCTAATTCACCCCTCCACTTT. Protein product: CASSPGTANSPLHF.